This TCR beta chain was captured in a study of blood T cell repertoires in COVID-19. Germline loops: CDR1 SGHDT, CDR2 YYEEEE. This CDR3 comprises 14 residues. The V and J ends lost 7 bases and 0 bases respectively, with 12 bases between them. Clones were read by immunoSEQ multiplex PCR, and TCRdb kept only the in-frame ones, dropping some. The data contain 490,000 or so clones, about 85% of them singletons. Sequencing input: PBMCs or T cells enriched from blood (not recorded which). The TCR originated in a woman aged 60-75 years who had recovered from COVID-19. This chain connects TRBV5-6 to TRBJ2-3; a possible D gene is TRBD2 (6 bases). CDR3 coding DNA: TGTGCCAGCGGCCTTGCGGGGAGCACAGATACGCAGTATTTT. This gives the protein CASGLAGSTDTQYF.